These 3 T cell receptor beta chains share one sample of origin, sequenced in a study of blood T cell repertoires in COVID-19. Generated by immunoSEQ multiplex PCR, the TCRdb table keeps only in-frame clones and is missing some. Of more than 150,000 clones listed, roughly 80% were seen once; the top ten hold about 6%. Sequencing was carried out using peripheral blood. Every receptor here comes from a woman aged 40-49 years with acute or convalescent COVID-19.

CDR3: CASSVGLDFFSSYTF. The DNA of the CDR3 is TGTGCCAGCAGCGTAGGCCTTGATTTCTTTAGCAGCTACACCTTC. This chain uses TRBV9 with TRBJ1-2; the D is unclear. V lost 0 bases and J 9 bases, leaving 18 bases between the germline ends. Germline assignment: CDR1 SGDLS and CDR2 YYNGEE. The length of the CDR3 is 15 residues.

The genes are TRBV27 and TRBJ2-7; 7 bases agree with TRBD2. Germline CDR1 reads MNHEY; CDR2 reads SMNVEV (reference sequence). The CDR3 length is 14 residues. V trimming: 4 bases; J trimming: 2 bases; junction bases outside the gene matches: 5. CDR3 sequence: CASSSGGRTYEQYF. The CDR3, as DNA: TGTGCCAGCAGTTCCGGCGGGAGAACCTACGAGCAGTACTTC.

J is TRBJ2-3 and V is TRBV5-4; 7 positions match TRBD1. CDR1 is SGHNT, CDR2 YYREEE, per germline (reference sequence). J gave up 14 bases and V 4 bases, and 10 bases lay outside the gene matches. The CDR3 loop spans 12 amino acids. In nucleotides, the CDR3 is TGTGCCAGCAGCCCTGGGGACAGACCCCGGTATTTT. As protein: CASSPGDRPRYF.